This entry concerns a single T cell receptor beta chain. What it binds is not known. The CDR3 covers 13 residues. J was trimmed by 6 bases and V by 1 base; bases with no gene match: 3. The V gene's germline CDR1 is MGHRA and CDR2 YSYEKL. Authors' processing steps: ImmunoSEQ sequences covered only the junction and lacked quality scores; filtering therefore differed. Libraries were prepared by immunoSEQ multiplex PCR; TCRdb keeps only in-frame clonotypes and omits some of them. V and J calls and clone size come straight from that table; D and trimming were deduced from the DNA. The sample yields about 990,000 clones, roughly 74% seen once. This sample was included in a study of shared clonotypes between healthy human individuals. The study, taken as a whole, reports: In general, naive subsets displayed greater estimated richness than memory subsets did. Some naive CD4 clonotypes, about 5.5%, turned up in common across four donors. Among non-shared clonotypes, generation probabilities were lower than among those shared by all four donors.

The clonotype was recovered from a young man in good health. Some clones in this sample may be carry-over from other donors' samples. Sequencing was carried out using memory CD4+ T cells from PBMCs. Subset noted: CD45RA-negative fraction. J is TRBJ2-7 and V is TRBV4-1; 7 bases map to TRBD1. For the CDR3, the DNA is TGCGCCAGCAGCCAAGTGACAGGGACCGAGCAGTACTTC. It encodes CASSQVTGTEQYF.